The 10 T cell receptor beta chains reported below all come from one sample, sequenced in a study of T cells in Graves' hyperthyroidism and ophthalmopathy. Amplified regions were TCR beta CDR3 sequences from RNA transcripts. The primer set for the first-round RT-PCR of the TCR CDR3 was HTBI. Each CDR3 protein gets one entry after TCRdb re-called the multiplex PCR reads with MiXCR. The table shows 550,000 to 600,000 distinct CDR3 sequences, with around 15% occurring only once. The sequenced sample consisted of blood. The receptor set was obtained from a woman aged 18 to 35 with Graves' hyperthyroidism.

The gene calls are TRBV20-1 and TRBJ2-1; TRBD2 might be the D (6 bases). This CDR3 comprises 14 residues. V was cut by 4 bases and J by 3 bases, with 13 bases left in between. Germline V CDR1 and CDR2: DFQATT, SNEGSKA (reference sequence). CDR3 region: CSAIWGLFYNEQFF. For the CDR3, the DNA is TGCAGTGCTATTTGGGGACTCTTCTACAATGAGCAGTTCTTC.

This clonotype was seen many times. The chain couples TRBV3-1 to TRBJ2-7; 12 bases are shared with TRBD2. CDR1 LGHDT and CDR2 YNNKEL come from the germline V gene (reference sequence). Trimming cost V 3 bases and J 5 bases; bases outside gene matches: 5. There are 15 residues in the CDR3. CDR3: CASSHSSGRANEQYF. CDR3 DNA: TGTGCCAGCAGCCATTCTAGCGGGAGGGCCAACGAGCAGTACTTC.

This clonotype appeared a few times. This chain uses TRBV15 with TRBJ1-6; D is undetermined. CDR3 length: 16 residues. CDR1 LNHNV and CDR2 YYDKDF come from the germline V gene (reference sequence). Between the trimmed V and J ends, which lost 0 bases and 4 bases, there was a span of 10 bases. The CDR3 loop is CATSRDLTPYNSPLHF. In DNA form, the CDR3 reads TGTGCCACCAGCAGAGATCTGACACCTTATAATTCACCCCTCCACTTT.

There are a few counts of this clonotype. This chain links TRBV3-1 with TRBJ2-3; possible D gene TRBD1, 5 bases. From germline, CDR1 is LGHDT and CDR2 YNNKEL (reference sequence). Between the trimmed V and J ends, which lost 1 base and 4 bases, there was a span of 21 bases. CDR3 size: 18 residues. The CDR3 coding sequence is TGTGCCAGCAGCCAAGTTTTTGGACAACGCCAGTCCCCAGATACGCAGTATTTT. Its translation: CASSQVFGQRQSPDTQYF.

Only a few counts were recorded for this clonotype. The CDR3 is CASSYRWSYGYTF. The CDR3 coding sequence is TGTGCCAGCAGCTACCGTTGGAGCTATGGCTACACCTTC. The chain carries TRBV9 and TRBJ1-2; D gene ambiguous. The V gene's germline CDR1 is SGDLS and CDR2 YYNGEE. V dropped 4 bases and J dropped 4 bases, with 11 bases sitting between them. The CDR3 runs 13 residues. Using reference TRBV9 and TRBJ1-2 for the parts outside the CDR3, the full variable domain is DSGVTQTPKHLITATGQRVTLRCSPRSGDLSVYWYQQSLDQGLQFLIQYYNGEERAKGNILERFSAQQFPDLHSELNLSSLELGDSALYFCASSYRWSYGYTFGSGTRLTVV.

To note about this clonotype: This may be a read error: a much more frequent sequence differs by one nucleotide. The chain joins TRBV5-1 to TRBJ2-7, with 11 bases aligning to TRBD2. The end of the DNA fits TRBJ2-1 better, so the J call may be wrong. The CDR3 totals 18 residues. Germline V gene lookup returns CDR1 SGHRS and CDR2 YFSETQ. This CDR3 reads CASSPGILLAGGSYEQFF. The CDR3 DNA is TGCGCCAGCAGCCCAGGGATCCTCCTAGCGGGAGGATCCTACGAGCAGTTCTTC.

This clonotype was seen just once. The genes are TRBV7-2 and TRBJ2-7, with TRBD2 matching 9 bases. Unmatched junction bases numbered 7, after V lost 5 bases and J lost 2 bases. Germline V lookup: CDR1 SGHTA, CDR2 FQGNSA. The CDR3 runs 15 residues. The CDR3 DNA reads as TGTGCCAGCAGCGCGGTAGCGGGGGCTGCCTACGAGCAGTACTTC. Protein: CASSAVAGAAYEQYF.

The CDR3 loop reads CASSSMTGSGGYTF. The CDR3 DNA reads as TGTGCCAGCAGCTCAATGACAGGGTCAGGTGGCTACACCTTC. V and J are TRBV11-2 and TRBJ1-2; 7 nucleotides line up with TRBD1. There are 14 residues in the CDR3. J lost 7 bases, V lost 4 bases, and 9 bases had no gene match. Germline loops: CDR1 SGHAT, CDR2 FQNNGV.

Ten or more counts support this clonotype. V is TRBV29-1 and J is TRBJ2-1; D is undetermined. The CDR3 is made up of 12 amino acids. V was shortened by 3 bases and J by 2 bases, with 5 bases between the two germline ends. Germline V gene sequence: CDR1 SQVTM, CDR2 ANQGSEA. As DNA, the CDR3 is TGCAGCGTTGACAGGACCTACAATGAGCAGTTCTTC. This codes for CSVDRTYNEQFF.

The sample holds many counts of this clonotype. The CDR3 loop is CASSLAQLARGTLTDTQYF. The CDR3 DNA follows: TGTGCCAGCAGCTTAGCCCAACTAGCTCGGGGGACCCTCACAGATACGCAGTATTTT. The chain joins TRBV7-2 to TRBJ2-3, with D possibly being TRBD2 (6 bases). V gave up 0 bases and J gave up 2 bases, with 21 bases separating them. In germline, CDR1 is SGHTA, CDR2 FQGNSA. There are 19 residues in the CDR3.